This section outlines one T cell receptor beta chain sequence together with its context. Antigen specificity is unknown. MiXCR, run by TCRdb on the RT-PCR reads, gives a single entry per CDR3 protein. Among 550,000 to 650,000 distinct CDR3 sequences listed, around 11% were seen once. The CDR3 is 14 amino acids. CDR1 MNHEY and CDR2 SMNVEV come from the germline V gene (reference sequence). Trimming at V came to 5 bases and at J to 7 bases, leaving 6 bases not matched to a gene. This sample was taken from a study of response to subunit inactivated influenza vaccine. Study-wide results and limits: Few new T cells, the authors suggested, are recruited by each seasonal influenza vaccination.

The chain links TRBV27 to TRBJ2-7, with 12 bases identical to TRBD1. This TCR derives from a man aged 45-65 years who received an inactivated influenza vaccine. The source was PBMCs from blood, collected on the day of vaccination. The CDR3 nucleotides are TGTGCCAGCAGTCCGGGGACAGGGGGCGTTGAGCAGTACTTC. It is translated as CASSPGTGGVEQYF.